This T cell receptor beta chain was retrieved from a study of T cell responses to AZD1222 COVID-19 vaccine. Study results and caveats: Spike-specific TCRs gained breadth and depth after people received two AZD1222 doses. Most donors were white British, females outnumbered males, and clonal diversity was possibly underestimated.

For this clone: No antigen is known for it.

The V and J ends lost 6 bases and 4 bases respectively, with 18 bases between them. Germline-derived CDR1 and CDR2 are SGHVS and FQNEAQ. The CDR3 is 16 amino acids. The assay was immunoSEQ multiplex PCR, and TCRdb's table has in-frame clones only and misses some. The sample holds about 150,000 clones, roughly 90% seen once. The sequence was obtained from an adult in good health. This rearrangement joins TRBV7-8 to TRBJ1-4, with D unclear. This specimen consisted of peripheral blood, obtained on day 0 of AZD1222 vaccination. CDR3: CASSRRALPLNEKLFF. CDR3 DNA sequence: TGTGCCAGCAGTCGTCGGGCACTACCGCTTAATGAAAAACTGTTTTTT.